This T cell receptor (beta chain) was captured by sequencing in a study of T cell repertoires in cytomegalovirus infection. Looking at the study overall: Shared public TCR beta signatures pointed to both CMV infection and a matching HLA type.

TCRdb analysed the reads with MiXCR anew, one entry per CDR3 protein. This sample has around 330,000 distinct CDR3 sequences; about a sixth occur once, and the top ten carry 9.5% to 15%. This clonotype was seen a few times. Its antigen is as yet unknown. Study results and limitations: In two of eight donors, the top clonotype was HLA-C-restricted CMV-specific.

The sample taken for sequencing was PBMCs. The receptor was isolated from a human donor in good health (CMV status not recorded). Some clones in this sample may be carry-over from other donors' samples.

The CDR3 DNA reads TGCAGTGCCCATTACGGGGGTCAAGAGACCCAGTACTTC. Translating gives CSAHYGGQETQYF. The chain uses TRBV20-1 and TRBJ2-5, with D tentatively TRBD2 (6 bases). Trimming took 6 bases from V and 2 from J, leaving 13 bases between them. The germline CDR1 and CDR2 sequences are DFQATT and SNEGSKA (reference sequence). The CDR3 is 13 amino acids.